This T cell receptor beta chain was recorded in a study of cytomegalovirus exposure and HLA in healthy donors. The PCR was carried out with 60 Vbeta primers and 13 Jbeta primers. Sequencing used immunoSEQ multiplex PCR; TCRdb keeps in-frame clones, though not all of them. The sample contains approximately 110,000 clones, 65% of which appear only once. Germline values: CDR1 SGHNT, CDR2 YENEEA. The CDR3 covers 16 residues. J lost 3 bases, V lost 4 bases, and 7 bases had no gene match. This sequence was found in a man aged 25-45 years in good health and CMV-seropositive. V is TRBV11-3 and J is TRBJ1-1; 11 bases are a match to TRBD1. Sequencing input: PBMCs. The chain's CDR3 is CASSSYRDRGDTEAFF. The CDR3 DNA is TGTGCCAGCAGCTCCTACCGGGACAGGGGGGACACTGAAGCTTTCTTT.